This T cell receptor (beta chain) was documented in a study of T cell responses to AZD1222 COVID-19 vaccine. Clones were sequenced by immunoSEQ multiplex PCR, and TCRdb holds only the in-frame ones, with some missing. Of about 120,000 clones listed, roughly 90% are singletons. The CDR3 loop spans 15 amino acids. V was clipped by 0 bases and J by 2 bases, with 10 bases between them. In germline, CDR1 is ENHRY, CDR2 SYGVKD. The sample here was peripheral blood, taken on day 0 of AZD1222 vaccination. The clonotype comes from an adult in good health. J is TRBJ1-2 and V is TRBV10-3, with a possible D match to TRBD1 (5 bases). The chain's CDR3 is CAISESSAGNYGYTF. In DNA form, the CDR3 reads TGTGCCATCAGTGAGTCGAGTGCAGGGAACTATGGCTACACCTTC.